Included here is one T cell receptor beta chain sequence, with context. These data originate in a study of human T cells and chemical hapten exposure. As for the study in general: Alopecia areata, totalis or universalis affected patients, mainly female.

Time point in this sample: patch test 3, about 24 weeks after DPC sensitization. Documented treatment: therapeutic diphenylcyclopropenone sensitization with weekly scalp DPC. Every donor had alopecia and was 18 to 70 years old; all were suitable for DPC. The germline CDR1 and CDR2 sequences are SGDLS and YYNGEE. This CDR3 region has 16 residues. The junction had 4 bases not matched to a gene; V was cut back by 0 bases and J by 4 bases. TCRdb analysed the RACE reads with MiXCR anew, one entry per CDR3 protein. The sample yields 99,000 or so distinct CDR3 sequences, approximately 36% seen once. The starting material was whole blood, obtained in connection with sensitization to the hapten diphenylcyclopropenone (DPC). This sequence was found in a man aged 40-55 years with alopecia areata. Some clones in this sample may be carry-over from other donors' samples. This chain uses TRBV9 with TRBJ2-3; 11 bases map to TRBD1. CDR3 sequence reads: CASSVVVDRGPDTQYF. In DNA, the CDR3 is TGTGCCAGCAGCGTAGTGGTGGACAGGGGGCCAGATACGCAGTATTTT.